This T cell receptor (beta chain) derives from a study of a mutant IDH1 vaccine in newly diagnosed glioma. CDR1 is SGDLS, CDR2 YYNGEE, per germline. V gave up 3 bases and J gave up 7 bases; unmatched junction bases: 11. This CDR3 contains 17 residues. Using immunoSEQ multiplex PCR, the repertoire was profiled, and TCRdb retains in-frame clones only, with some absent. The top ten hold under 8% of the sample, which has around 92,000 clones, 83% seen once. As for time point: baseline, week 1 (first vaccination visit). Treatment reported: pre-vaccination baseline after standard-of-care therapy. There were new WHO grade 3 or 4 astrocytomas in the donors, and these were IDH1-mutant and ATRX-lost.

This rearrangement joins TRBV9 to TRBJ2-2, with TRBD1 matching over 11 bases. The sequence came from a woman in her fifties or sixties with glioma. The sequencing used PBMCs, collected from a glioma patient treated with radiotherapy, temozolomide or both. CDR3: CASSGEGQGGLGGELFF. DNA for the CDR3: TGTGCCAGCAGCGGTGAGGGACAGGGGGGTTTAGGCGGGGAGCTGTTTTTT.